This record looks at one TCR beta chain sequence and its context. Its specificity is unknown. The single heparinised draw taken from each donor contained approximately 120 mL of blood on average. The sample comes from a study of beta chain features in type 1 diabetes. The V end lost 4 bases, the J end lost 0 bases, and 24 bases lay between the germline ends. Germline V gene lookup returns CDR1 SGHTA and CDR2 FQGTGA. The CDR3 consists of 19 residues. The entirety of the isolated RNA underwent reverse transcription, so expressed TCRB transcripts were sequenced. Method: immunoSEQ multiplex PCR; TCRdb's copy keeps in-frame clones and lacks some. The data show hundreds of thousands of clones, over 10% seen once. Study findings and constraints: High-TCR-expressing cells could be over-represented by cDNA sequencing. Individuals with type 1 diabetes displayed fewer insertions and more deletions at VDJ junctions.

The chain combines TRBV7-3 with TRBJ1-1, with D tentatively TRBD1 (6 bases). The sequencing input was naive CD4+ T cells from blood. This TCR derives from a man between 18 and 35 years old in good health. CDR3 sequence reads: CASSSKLTGGRAMNTEAFF. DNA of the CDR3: TGTGCCAGCAGCTCTAAGCTGACGGGGGGCAGGGCCATGAACACTGAAGCTTTCTTT.